A selection of T cell receptor beta chains follows, all from one sample in a study of radiation and T cells in renal cell carcinoma. TCRdb's copy holds only in-frame clones and misses some; the assay was immunoSEQ multiplex PCR. This sample has nearly 50,000 clones, with 83% found just once. The material sequenced was blood, taken from a patient whose treatment included radiotherapy and nephrectomy. Receptor source: a woman in her 70s with renal cell carcinoma. CDR3s include the opening cysteine and the closing phenylalanine or tryptophan. D genes are given only for firm matches. Clone size is stated in some rows and not others, as once, few, many or a class when expanded.

j_call d_call v_call clone_size cdr3_nt cdr3_aa
TRBJ1-2 TRBD1 TRBV5-5 NA TGTGCCAGCAGCTTGCGCACAGGGGACATCGATGGCTACACCTTC CASSLRTGDIDGYTF
TRBJ2-2 NA TRBV11-1 NA TGTGCCAGTGCGAATTCGGACGCGAACACCGGGGAGCTGTTTTTT CASANSDANTGELFF
TRBJ1-6 NA TRBV7-6 few TGTGCCAGCAGCTCCGGGACGGGAAATTCACCCCTCCACTTT CASSSGTGNSPLHF
TRBJ2-3 TRBD1 TRBV9 NA TGTGCCAGCAGCGTCCGACAGGGGTTAGATACGCAGTATTTT CASSVRQGLDTQYF
TRBJ2-7 TRBD1 TRBV27 NA TGTGCCAGCACCCTCCCCCGGGACAGACAATACGAGCAGTACTTC CASTLPRDRQYEQYF
TRBJ1-1 NA TRBV6-1 NA TGTGCCGTCGGAGGGAGAGGCACTGAAGCTTTCTTT CAVGGRGTEAFF
TRBJ1-2 NA TRBV6-5 once TGTGCCAGCAGTTACTCCCTAGGCGGGCAGGATGGCTACACCTTC CASSYSLGGQDGYTF
TRBJ2-3 TRBD1 TRBV6-7 once TGTGCCAGAGCGGACCGGGACAGGGGGCTGGGAGATACGCAGTATTTT CARADRDRGLGDTQYF
TRBJ2-3 NA TRBV9 NA TGTGCCAGCAACCGGCGGGGGCAATCAGATACGCAGTATTTT CASNRRGQSDTQYF
TRBJ2-3 TRBD2 TRBV7-3 NA TGTGCCAGCACCCCTGGTCCAGCGGGGGGGGGTAGCACAGATACGCAGTATTTT CASTPGPAGGGSTDTQYF
TRBJ2-7 NA TRBV11-2 NA TGTGCCAGCAGCTTAGGAAAGGGGACAACTTGGGATTACGAGCAGTACTTC CASSLGKGTTWDYEQYF
TRBJ2-5 TRBD2 TRBV4-3 NA TGCGCCAGCAGCCAGAATCCTAGCGGGTGGGAGACCCAGTACTTC CASSQNPSGWETQYF
TRBJ1-1 TRBD1 TRBV19 once TGTGCCAGTAGTATGAGACAGGGTGTGAACACTGAAGCTTTCTTT CASSMRQGVNTEAFF
TRBJ2-7 TRBD2 TRBV10-3 NA TGTGCCATCAGTGCTGCTAGCGGGAGCTACGAGCAGTACTTC CAISAASGSYEQYF
TRBJ2-5 TRBD1 TRBV30 NA TGTGCCTGGAGTTCAGGGACAGGGCATGAGACCCAGTACTTC CAWSSGTGHETQYF
TRBJ1-5 TRBD1 TRBV28 once TGTGCCAGCAGTCTACGGACAGGGGCTAGCAATCAGCCCCAGCATTTT CASSLRTGASNQPQHF
TRBJ2-7 TRBD1 TRBV27 NA TGTGCCAGCAGTTTGTCCAGGGGGCCCTTCGGATACGAGCAGTACTTC CASSLSRGPFGYEQYF
TRBJ2-2 NA TRBV19 NA TGTGCCAGTAGCCGTGGGGGGCAGGGTGCCGGGGAGCTGTTTTTT CASSRGGQGAGELFF
TRBJ2-1 NA TRBV10-3 NA TGTGCCATTCGGTACGGGGACGGACAGAACTACAATGAGCAGTTCTTC CAIRYGDGQNYNEQFF
TRBJ1-4 NA TRBV6-5 NA TGTGCCAGCAGTTACAGGGGGAGAGCAACTAATGAAAAACTGTTTTTT CASSYRGRATNEKLFF
TRBJ1-2 NA TRBV11-2 NA TGTGCCAGCAGCCCTGGGACTTTTTATGGCTACACCTTC CASSPGTFYGYTF
TRBJ2-3 NA TRBV7-9 NA TGTGCCAGCAGTCCGTCGGGCACAGATACGCAGTATTTT CASSPSGTDTQYF
TRBJ1-5 NA TRBV7-9 once TGTGCCAGCAGCTTAGGGGCTGGTCAGCCCCAGCATTTT CASSLGAGQPQHF
TRBJ2-5 TRBD2 TRBV27 NA TGTGCCAGCAGTTTAAACCCCATGGCAGCGGGGGACGTCCAAGAGACCCAGTACTTC CASSLNPMAAGDVQETQYF
TRBJ1-1 NA TRBV2 NA TGTGCCAGCACCCAGGGGAGGGCTGCAAACACTGAAGCTTTCTTT CASTQGRAANTEAFF
TRBJ1-2 TRBD1 TRBV29-1 NA TGCAGCGTCGGACAGGGTGGATCTGGCTACACCTTC CSVGQGGSGYTF
TRBJ1-4 NA TRBV7-9 NA TGTGCCAGCAGCTTGTCCGCAGGGGACGAAAAACTGTTTTTT CASSLSAGDEKLFF
TRBJ2-7 TRBD1 TRBV5-1 NA TGCGCCAGCAGCTCGAGTGGGACAGGGGGCCTTTACGAGCAGTACTTC CASSSSGTGGLYEQYF
TRBJ2-5 NA TRBV5-5 few TGTGCCAGCAGCTTAACAGGCTCAGAGACCCAGTACTTC CASSLTGSETQYF
TRBJ2-2 TRBD1 TRBV4-1 NA TGCGCCAGCAGCGTTCGGACAGGCGAGAACACCGGGGAGCTGTTTTTT CASSVRTGENTGELFF
TRBJ1-2 NA TRBV10-3 NA TGTGCCATCAGTGACGGGGAATTCGGCACCTTC CAISDGEFGTF
TRBJ1-4 NA TRBV2 NA TGTGCCAGCAGCGCAGACAGGATTAATGAAAAACTGTTTTTT CASSADRINEKLFF
TRBJ1-3 TRBD1 TRBV7-8 NA TGTGCCAGCAGCTTGGGGACAGACTTCTCTGGAAACACCATATATTTT CASSLGTDFSGNTIYF
TRBJ2-3 TRBD1 TRBV19 NA TGTGCCAGTAGGACAGGGACCGTCACAGATACGCAGTATTTT CASRTGTVTDTQYF
TRBJ1-2 NA TRBV6-5 NA TGTGCCAGCAACCCGGACAGCCGCTATGGCTACACCTTC CASNPDSRYGYTF
TRBJ1-2 NA TRBV7-6 NA TGTGCCAGCAGCCCAGGGGCTAACTATGGCTACACCTTC CASSPGANYGYTF
TRBJ2-5 NA TRBV19 NA TGTGCCAGTAGTATTTCTACACCAAGGGAGACCCAGTACTTC CASSISTPRETQYF
TRBJ2-3 NA TRBV6-5 NA TGTGCCAGCAGTTTCCGGGGGACAAGGCGCACAGATACGCAGTATTTT CASSFRGTRRTDTQYF
TRBJ1-1 NA TRBV28 NA TGTGCCAGCAGTTTTAATCAGGGTGAAGCTTTCTTT CASSFNQGEAFF
TRBJ2-1 TRBD2 TRBV10-1 NA TGCGCCAGCAGTGAAGGTCCCAGCGGGGGGCAGAATGAGCAGTTCTTC CASSEGPSGGQNEQFF
TRBJ2-5 NA TRBV9 NA TGTGCCAGCAGCGTCGGGGTTCTCAAAGAGACCCAGTACTTC CASSVGVLKETQYF
TRBJ2-1 NA TRBV5-1 NA TGCGCCAGCAGACTAGCAGTCTACAATGAGCAGTTCTTC CASRLAVYNEQFF
TRBJ1-1 TRBD1 TRBV18 NA TGTGCCAGCTCACGGGACAGGGAGATGACTGAAGCTTTCTTT CASSRDREMTEAFF
TRBJ2-2 TRBD1 TRBV6-5 NA TGTGCCAGCAGTATACAGGGGTACAACACCGGGGAGCTGTTTTTT CASSIQGYNTGELFF
TRBJ1-2 TRBD1 TRBV14 few TGTGCCAGCAGCCAAGGACAGGGGATCGATGGCTACACCTTC CASSQGQGIDGYTF
TRBJ1-2 NA TRBV7-9 NA TGTGCCAGCAGCTCGCCATGGACAGTTGGAGTTAACTATGGCTACACCTTC CASSSPWTVGVNYGYTF
TRBJ2-7 TRBD1 TRBV19 NA TGTGCCAGTAGTACCCGACAGGGGACGAGGGAGCAGTACTTC CASSTRQGTREQYF
TRBJ1-4 NA TRBV18 NA TGTGCCAGCTCAATGGAATCCGAGAAACTGTTTTTT CASSMESEKLFF
TRBJ2-7 NA TRBV28 few TGTGCCAGCAGTTTATTCGGTCGTTACGAGCAGTACTTC CASSLFGRYEQYF